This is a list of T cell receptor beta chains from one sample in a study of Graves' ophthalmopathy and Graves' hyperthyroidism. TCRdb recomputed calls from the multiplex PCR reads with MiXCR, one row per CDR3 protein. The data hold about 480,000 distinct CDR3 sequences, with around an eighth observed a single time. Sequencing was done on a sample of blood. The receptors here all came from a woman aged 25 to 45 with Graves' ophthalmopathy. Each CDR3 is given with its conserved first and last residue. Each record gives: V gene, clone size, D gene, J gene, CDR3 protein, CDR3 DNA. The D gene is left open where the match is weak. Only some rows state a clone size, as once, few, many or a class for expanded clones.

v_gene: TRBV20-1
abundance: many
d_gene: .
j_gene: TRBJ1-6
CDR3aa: CSARDTGLPLHF
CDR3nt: TGCAGTGCTAGAGACACAGGGTTACCCCTCCACTTT

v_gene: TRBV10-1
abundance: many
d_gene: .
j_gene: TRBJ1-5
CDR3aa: CASTTLRRELSNQPQHF
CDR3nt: TGCGCCAGCACTACTCTTCGACGGGAGCTGAGCAATCAGCCCCAGCATTTT

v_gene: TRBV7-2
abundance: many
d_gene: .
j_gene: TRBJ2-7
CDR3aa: CASSLGTEVYEQYF
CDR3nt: TGTGCCAGCAGCTTAGGGACAGAGGTCTACGAGCAGTACTTC

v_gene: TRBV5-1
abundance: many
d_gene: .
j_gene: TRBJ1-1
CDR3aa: CASSEALNTEAFF
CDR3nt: TGCGCCAGCAGCGAGGCATTGAACACTGAAGCTTTCTTT

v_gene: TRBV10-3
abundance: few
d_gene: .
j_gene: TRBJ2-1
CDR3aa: CAISEYNNEQFF
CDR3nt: TGTGCCATCAGTGAGTATAACAATGAGCAGTTCTTC

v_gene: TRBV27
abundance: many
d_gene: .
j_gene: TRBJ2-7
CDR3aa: CASSSTGEQYF
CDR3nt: TGTGCCAGCAGCTCTACGGGAGAGCAGTACTTC

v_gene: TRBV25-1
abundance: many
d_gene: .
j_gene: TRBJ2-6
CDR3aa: CASSEAVAGANVLTF
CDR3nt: TGTGCCAGCAGTGAAGCGGTAGCGGGGGCCAACGTCCTGACTTTC

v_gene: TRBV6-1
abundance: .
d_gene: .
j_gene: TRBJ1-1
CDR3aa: CASTPSGNTEAFF
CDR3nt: TGTGCCAGCACCCCTTCAGGGAACACTGAAGCTTTCTTT

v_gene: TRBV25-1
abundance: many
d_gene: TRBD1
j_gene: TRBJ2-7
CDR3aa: CASREQGRSYEQYF
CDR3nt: TGTGCCAGCAGGGAACAGGGGCGTTCCTACGAGCAGTACTTC

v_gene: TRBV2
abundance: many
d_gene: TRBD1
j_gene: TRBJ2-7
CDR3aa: CASSEERTGEYF
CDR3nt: TGTGCCAGCAGCGAAGAGCGGACAGGGGAGTACTTC

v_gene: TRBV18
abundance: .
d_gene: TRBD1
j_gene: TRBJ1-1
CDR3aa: CASSPPGQGVLYAEAFF
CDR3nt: TGTGCCAGCTCACCACCGGGACAGGGGGTTCTCTATGCTGAAGCTTTCTTT

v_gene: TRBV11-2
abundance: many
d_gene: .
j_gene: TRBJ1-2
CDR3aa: CASSRPFRDGYTF
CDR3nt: TGTGCCAGCAGCCGACCGTTCCGTGATGGCTACACCTTC

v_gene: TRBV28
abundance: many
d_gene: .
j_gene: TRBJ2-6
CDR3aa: CASSPTIYSGANVLTF
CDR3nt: TGTGCCAGCAGCCCGACTATTTACTCTGGGGCCAACGTCCTGACTTTC

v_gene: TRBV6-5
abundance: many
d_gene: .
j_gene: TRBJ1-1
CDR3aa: CASSYSSRAATEAFF
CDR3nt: TGTGCCAGCAGTTACTCGTCGAGGGCCGCCACTGAAGCTTTCTTT

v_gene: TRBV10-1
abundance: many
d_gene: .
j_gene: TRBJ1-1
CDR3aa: CASSDLGAEAFF
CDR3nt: TGCGCCAGCAGTGATTTAGGGGCTGAAGCTTTCTTT

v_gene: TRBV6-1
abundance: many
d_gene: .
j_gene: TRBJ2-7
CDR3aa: CASSEADSYEQYF
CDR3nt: TGTGCCAGCAGTGAAGCGGACAGCTACGAGCAGTACTTC

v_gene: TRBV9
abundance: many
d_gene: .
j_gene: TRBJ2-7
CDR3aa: CASSEGPKSYEQYF
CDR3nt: TGTGCCAGCAGCGAGGGCCCGAAAAGCTACGAGCAGTACTTC

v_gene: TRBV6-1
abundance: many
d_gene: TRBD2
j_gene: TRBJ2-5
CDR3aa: CASSEGLAERETQYF
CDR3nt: TGTGCCAGCAGTGAGGGACTAGCGGAGAGGGAGACCCAGTACTTC

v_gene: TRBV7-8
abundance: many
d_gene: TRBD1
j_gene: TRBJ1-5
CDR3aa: CATNPKTGGNQPQHF
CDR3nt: TGTGCCACCAATCCTAAAACAGGGGGCAATCAGCCCCAGCATTTT

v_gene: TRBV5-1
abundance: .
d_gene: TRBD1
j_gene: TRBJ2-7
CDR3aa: CASSLGNPGTGDKQYF
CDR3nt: TGCGCCAGCAGCTTGGGGAACCCGGGGACAGGGGACAAGCAGTACTTC

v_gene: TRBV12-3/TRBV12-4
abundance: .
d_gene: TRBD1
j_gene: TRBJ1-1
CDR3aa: CASRPLTGGVEAFF
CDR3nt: TGTGCCAGCAGACCCCTGACAGGGGGCGTTGAAGCTTTCTTT